The rows below give T cell receptor beta chains drawn from one sample of a study of blood T cell repertoires in COVID-19. The protocol was immunoSEQ multiplex PCR, while the TCRdb copy is restricted to in-frame clones and leaves out a portion. The table lists 250,000 to 350,000 clones, around 82% of them singletons. The sample consisted of peripheral blood. The receptor source for this set is a human donor with COVID-19, enrolled during active disease. The donor label of this sample is uncertain. Both conserved end residues are part of each CDR3. The D gene is left open where the match is weak. Clone size is given for some rows only: seen once, a few or many times, or a class if the clone is expanded.

CDR3nt: TGTGCCAGCAGTAGCAACAGGGCAGATACGCAGTATTTT
CDR3aa: CASSSNRADTQYF
abundance: .
v_gene: TRBV6-5
d_gene: .
j_gene: TRBJ2-3

CDR3nt: TGTGCCAGCAGCTTAGGGCAGGGCAACACTGAAGCTTTCTTT
CDR3aa: CASSLGQGNTEAFF
abundance: .
v_gene: TRBV7-3
d_gene: .
j_gene: TRBJ1-1

CDR3nt: TGTGCTAGCAGCCCCCCGGGGGTGGAAGCTTTCTTT
CDR3aa: CASSPPGVEAFF
abundance: once
v_gene: TRBV7-7
d_gene: .
j_gene: TRBJ1-1

CDR3nt: TGTGCCAGCAGCCCCAGGGGTAGCAATCAGCCCCAGCATTTT
CDR3aa: CASSPRGSNQPQHF
abundance: .
v_gene: TRBV6-5
d_gene: .
j_gene: TRBJ1-5

CDR3nt: TGTGCCAGCAGCCCGACAGGACGGAACACCGGGGAGCTGTTTTTT
CDR3aa: CASSPTGRNTGELFF
abundance: .
v_gene: TRBV6-4
d_gene: .
j_gene: TRBJ2-2

CDR3nt: TGTGCCAGCAGCCCACAGGGGAGGACCGGCTACGAGCAGTACTTC
CDR3aa: CASSPQGRTGYEQYF
abundance: .
v_gene: TRBV5-6
d_gene: .
j_gene: TRBJ2-7

CDR3nt: TGTGCCAGCATTACCCCGACAGGGAACTATGGCTACACCTTC
CDR3aa: CASITPTGNYGYTF
abundance: .
v_gene: TRBV28
d_gene: TRBD1
j_gene: TRBJ1-2

CDR3nt: TGTGCCAGCAGCGGCCGACAGGGCTACGAGCAGTACTTC
CDR3aa: CASSGRQGYEQYF
abundance: .
v_gene: TRBV6-5
d_gene: TRBD1
j_gene: TRBJ2-7

CDR3nt: TGTGCCAGCAGGGACCTAGCGGCTAAATCCTACGAGCAGTACTTC
CDR3aa: CASRDLAAKSYEQYF
abundance: .
v_gene: TRBV6-5
d_gene: TRBD2
j_gene: TRBJ2-7

CDR3nt: TGCGCCAGCAGTCAATCGATGGTACGTGGACTGGTTAGGGAACAGCCCCAGCATTTT
CDR3aa: CASSQSMVRGLVREQPQHF
abundance: once
v_gene: TRBV23-1
d_gene: .
j_gene: TRBJ1-5

CDR3nt: TGCAGTGCAACAGGAAGTGTCTACACCTTC
CDR3aa: CSATGSVYTF
abundance: .
v_gene: TRBV20-1
d_gene: .
j_gene: TRBJ1-2

CDR3nt: TGTGCCAGCAGTGACGACAGGGGCCGGTGGTACTCACCCCTCCACTTT
CDR3aa: CASSDDRGRWYSPLHF
abundance: few
v_gene: TRBV6-1
d_gene: TRBD1
j_gene: TRBJ1-6

CDR3nt: TGTGCCAGCTCACCCTTTGACAGGAGCCTGACCTACGAGCAGTACTTC
CDR3aa: CASSPFDRSLTYEQYF
abundance: .
v_gene: TRBV18
d_gene: .
j_gene: TRBJ2-7

CDR3nt: TGTGCCACCGAGAGAACGGGACAAAGTGAAGCTTTCTTT
CDR3aa: CATERTGQSEAFF
abundance: .
v_gene: TRBV6-5
d_gene: .
j_gene: TRBJ1-1

CDR3nt: TGTGCCAGCAGCTTATGGGGGGAGGCCGACGAGCAGTTCTTC
CDR3aa: CASSLWGEADEQFF
abundance: .
v_gene: TRBV13
d_gene: .
j_gene: TRBJ2-1

CDR3nt: TGTGCCAGCAGCCTTAGCGGGAGGGATCGCAATGAGCAGTTCTTC
CDR3aa: CASSLSGRDRNEQFF
abundance: .
v_gene: TRBV28
d_gene: TRBD2
j_gene: TRBJ2-1

CDR3nt: TGTGCCAGTAGTACCACAGGGGGCCCCGGGGAGCTGTTTTTT
CDR3aa: CASSTTGGPGELFF
abundance: .
v_gene: TRBV19
d_gene: TRBD1
j_gene: TRBJ2-2

CDR3nt: TGTGCCAGCAGCTTATCACAGGAGAACACTGAAGCTTTCTTT
CDR3aa: CASSLSQENTEAFF
abundance: .
v_gene: TRBV11-3
d_gene: .
j_gene: TRBJ1-1

CDR3nt: TGTGCCAGCAGCCAAAACGGGGGTCTCGGAAACACCATATATTTT
CDR3aa: CASSQNGGLGNTIYF
abundance: once
v_gene: TRBV7-2
d_gene: .
j_gene: TRBJ1-3

CDR3nt: TGTGCCAGCAGCTTGCTCCAGAGCACAGATACGCAGTATTTT
CDR3aa: CASSLLQSTDTQYF
abundance: .
v_gene: TRBV5-4
d_gene: .
j_gene: TRBJ2-3

CDR3nt: TGCGCCAGCAGCGCGACAGGGGGCCAAATCTCTGGGGCCAACGTCCTGACTTTC
CDR3aa: CASSATGGQISGANVLTF
abundance: once
v_gene: TRBV5-1
d_gene: TRBD1
j_gene: TRBJ2-6

CDR3nt: TGCGCCAGCACCCTTGGACCAGGGGGCGGCAATCAGCCCCAGCATTTT
CDR3aa: CASTLGPGGGNQPQHF
abundance: .
v_gene: TRBV5-1
d_gene: TRBD1
j_gene: TRBJ1-5

CDR3nt: TGTGCCAGTAGTATTCGGGGTCGGCCAGATACGCAGTATTTT
CDR3aa: CASSIRGRPDTQYF
abundance: .
v_gene: TRBV19
d_gene: .
j_gene: TRBJ2-3

CDR3nt: TGTGCCAGTAGTATCAAGATGGGACAAAACGAGCAGTACTTC
CDR3aa: CASSIKMGQNEQYF
abundance: .
v_gene: TRBV19
d_gene: .
j_gene: TRBJ2-7

CDR3nt: TGCGCCAGCAGTCAGCCGGGACAGGGGGGCTTAAGCACTGAAGCTTTCTTT
CDR3aa: CASSQPGQGGLSTEAFF
abundance: .
v_gene: TRBV23-1
d_gene: TRBD1
j_gene: TRBJ1-1

CDR3nt: TGTGCCAGCCGTGGAGGGGCAGCCCGGAACTATAATTCACCCCTCCACTTT
CDR3aa: CASRGGAARNYNSPLHF
abundance: once
v_gene: TRBV27
d_gene: .
j_gene: TRBJ1-6

CDR3nt: TGTGCCAGCTCACCCTCCCACCCTGACGCAGGAGGCGAGCAGTACTTC
CDR3aa: CASSPSHPDAGGEQYF
abundance: .
v_gene: TRBV18
d_gene: .
j_gene: TRBJ2-7

CDR3nt: TGTGCCAGCACCAGACAGGGAAATCAGCCCCAGCATTTT
CDR3aa: CASTRQGNQPQHF
abundance: .
v_gene: TRBV2
d_gene: TRBD1
j_gene: TRBJ1-5

CDR3nt: TGTGCCAGCAGCTTAGCGGGGTGGACAGGGGCAGAGACCCAGTACTTC
CDR3aa: CASSLAGWTGAETQYF
abundance: .
v_gene: TRBV7-2
d_gene: TRBD1
j_gene: TRBJ2-5

CDR3nt: TGCAGTGCTAGTGTGTCAGGCCTTCAGCCCCAGCATTTT
CDR3aa: CSASVSGLQPQHF
abundance: .
v_gene: TRBV20-1
d_gene: .
j_gene: TRBJ1-5

CDR3nt: TGTGCCAGTACCCCTAGCGGGAGGGCCGCTGAGCAGTTCTTC
CDR3aa: CASTPSGRAAEQFF
abundance: once
v_gene: TRBV6-5
d_gene: TRBD2
j_gene: TRBJ2-1

CDR3nt: TGTGCCAGCAGTCCCCAGGACTATCACAATGAGCAGTTCTTC
CDR3aa: CASSPQDYHNEQFF
abundance: .
v_gene: TRBV27
d_gene: .
j_gene: TRBJ2-1

CDR3nt: TGTGCTAGTGGACCCCACCCCGGGACAGATACGCAGTATTTT
CDR3aa: CASGPHPGTDTQYF
abundance: .
v_gene: TRBV12-5
d_gene: .
j_gene: TRBJ2-3

CDR3nt: TGTGCCAGCAGTTTATCGGGAGAGGGCACCGGGGAGCTGTTTTTT
CDR3aa: CASSLSGEGTGELFF
abundance: .
v_gene: TRBV27
d_gene: .
j_gene: TRBJ2-2

CDR3nt: TGTGCCAGCAGTGCACGGGAGTACAATGAGCAGTTCTTC
CDR3aa: CASSAREYNEQFF
abundance: .
v_gene: TRBV2
d_gene: .
j_gene: TRBJ2-1

CDR3nt: TGTGCCAGCAGTGGTAACAGACGCTCCTACGAGCAGTACTTC
CDR3aa: CASSGNRRSYEQYF
abundance: .
v_gene: TRBV2
d_gene: .
j_gene: TRBJ2-7

CDR3nt: TGTGCCAGCAGTTACTCGAGACAGTTCACTGAAGCTTTCTTT
CDR3aa: CASSYSRQFTEAFF
abundance: .
v_gene: TRBV6-5
d_gene: .
j_gene: TRBJ1-1

CDR3nt: TGTGCCAGCAGCTTCTCAGGAAACACTGAAGCTTTCTTT
CDR3aa: CASSFSGNTEAFF
abundance: .
v_gene: TRBV7-9
d_gene: .
j_gene: TRBJ1-1

CDR3nt: TGTGCCAGCAGCTTGGAGGATGGGGGGGCTTTCTTT
CDR3aa: CASSLEDGGAFF
abundance: .
v_gene: TRBV5-6
d_gene: .
j_gene: TRBJ1-1

CDR3nt: TGTGCTAGCAGCCCAGGCAGCGGATCCACAGATACGCAGTATTTT
CDR3aa: CASSPGSGSTDTQYF
abundance: .
v_gene: TRBV7-7
d_gene: .
j_gene: TRBJ2-3

CDR3nt: TGTGCCAGCAGTTACGGGGGGGTTGACGGCTACACCTTC
CDR3aa: CASSYGGVDGYTF
abundance: .
v_gene: TRBV6-5
d_gene: .
j_gene: TRBJ1-2

CDR3nt: TGTGCCAGCAGCCACCAGGGCCCTAACTATGGCTACACCTTC
CDR3aa: CASSHQGPNYGYTF
abundance: many
v_gene: TRBV3-1/TRBV3-2
d_gene: .
j_gene: TRBJ1-2

CDR3nt: TGTGCCAGTAGTATTTCAGGGAACGGGGCCAACGTCCTGACTTTC
CDR3aa: CASSISGNGANVLTF
abundance: .
v_gene: TRBV19
d_gene: .
j_gene: TRBJ2-6